These 10 T cell receptor beta chains came from one sample sequenced in a study of blood T cell repertoires in COVID-19. Some clones are missing from TCRdb's copy, which holds only in-frame ones; the method was immunoSEQ multiplex PCR. The table has some 150,000 clones, about 85% seen once. What was sequenced was peripheral blood. The receptors shown here come from an older woman with active or convalescent COVID-19.

The CDR3 nucleotides read TGTGCCAGCTCACCTTCCGCTAGCGGGGGGGCTGGGGAGCAGTTCTTC. Its protein is CASSPSASGGAGEQFF. The rearrangement joins TRBV18 to TRBJ2-1; 12 bases agree with TRBD2. The CDR3 is 16 residues long. The junction had 10 bases not matched to a gene; V was cut back by 3 bases and J by 10 bases. Germline assignment: CDR1 KGHSH and CDR2 LQKENI. The full variable domain, rest sourced from reference TRBV18 and TRBJ2-1, is NAGVMQNPRHLVRRRGQEARLRCSPMKGHSHVYWYRQLPEEGLKFMVYLQKENIIDESGMPKERFSAEFPKEGPSILRIQQVVRGDSAAYFCASSPSASGGAGEQFFGPGTRLTVL.

This chain links TRBV3-1 (or the pseudogene TRBV3-2) with TRBJ1-3; TRBD1 aligns across 9 bases. The CDR3 length is 17 residues. The V gene's germline CDR1 is LGHDT and CDR2 YNNKEL (reference sequence). Trimming removed 0 bases from V and 3 bases from J; junction bases left unmatched: 6. The DNA for the CDR3 is TGTGCCAGCAGCCAAGATCTAGGGACAGGGAATGGAAACACCATATATTTT. Amino acid sequence: CASSQDLGTGNGNTIYF.

This sequence joins TRBV12-5 and TRBJ2-3; 15 bases fit TRBD2. CDR3 size: 19 residues. In germline, CDR1 is LGHNT, CDR2 FRNRAP. V was clipped by 0 bases and J by 5 bases; unmatched bases: 9. The CDR3 sequence is CASGLVLGLAGGQEDTQYF. Here the CDR3 DNA reads TGTGCTAGTGGTTTGGTACTAGGACTAGCGGGGGGGCAAGAAGATACGCAGTATTTT.

J is TRBJ2-6 and V is TRBV29-1, with no clear D. Germline CDR1 is SQVTM and CDR2 is ANQGSEA. V gave up 4 bases and J gave up 0 bases, with 7 bases separating them. The CDR3 loop spans 14 amino acids. CDR3 amino acids: CSVAQTSGANVLTF. DNA of the CDR3: TGCAGCGTTGCACAAACCTCTGGGGCCAACGTCCTGACTTTC.

The chain couples TRBV6-2 or TRBV6-3 to TRBJ2-3, with 8 bases matching TRBD2. In germline, CDR1 is MNHEY, CDR2 SVGEGT. Unmatched junction bases numbered 14, after V lost 5 bases and J lost 1 base. CDR3 length: 18 residues. In nucleotides, the CDR3 is TGTGCCAGCAGTAAACCGGGACTAGTCCCTGGGGGCACAGATACGCAGTATTTT. As protein: CASSKPGLVPGGTDTQYF.

The chain recombines TRBV2 with TRBJ1-4; D might be TRBD1 (6 bases). The CDR3 totals 15 residues. Germline V lookup: CDR1 SNHLY, CDR2 FYNNEI. Trimming cost V 4 bases and J 0 bases, with 9 bases left between them. The CDR3 DNA reads as TGTGCCAGCAGTGCCAGGACAGCAACTAATGAAAAACTGTTTTTT. This codes for CASSARTATNEKLFF. The full variable domain, completed using reference TRBV2 and TRBJ1-4, is EPEVTQTPSHQVTQMGQEVILRCVPISNHLYFYWYRQILGQKVEFLVSFYNNEISEKSEIFDDQFSVERPDGSNFTLKIRSTKLEDSAMYFCASSARTATNEKLFFGSGTQLSVL.

The chain carries TRBV29-1 and TRBJ2-5, with a possible D match to TRBD1 (6 bases). Trimming left V 6 bases short and J 4 bases short, with 15 bases between. The germline V gene encodes CDR1 SQVTM and CDR2 ANQGSEA. This CDR3 spans 13 amino acids. The CDR3 loop is CSVVTGKRETQYF. In nucleotides, the CDR3 is TGCAGCGTAGTTACAGGGAAGAGAGAGACCCAGTACTTC.

The table lists this clone with a few counts. This chain joins TRBV7-9 and TRBJ1-1; 9 bases fit TRBD1. The CDR3 is 15 residues long. The V segment lost 2 bases and the J segment 0 bases; nucleotides outside the gene matches: 1. In germline, CDR1 is SEHNR, CDR2 FQNEAQ (reference sequence). CDR3: CASSLRTGVNTEAFF. For the CDR3, the DNA is TGTGCCAGCAGCTTACGGACAGGGGTGAACACTGAAGCTTTCTTT.

This chain links TRBV25-1 with TRBJ1-2; D is perhaps TRBD1 (5 bases). The germline V and J ends were trimmed by 5 bases and 7 bases, with 20 bases remaining between them. The CDR3 runs 15 residues. CDR1 and CDR2 from the germline V gene are MGHDK and SYGVNS. The CDR3 coding sequence is TGTGCCAGCAGTCTCTCAGGGAACGCGGGGGGTGGCTACACCTTC. Amino acids: CASSLSGNAGGGYTF.

This clone was observed a single time. This rearrangement joins TRBV20-1 to TRBJ1-2; 7 nucleotides agree with TRBD1. Trimming at V came to 5 bases and at J to 7 bases, leaving 4 bases not matched to a gene. The CDR3 consists of 11 residues. Germline CDR1 and CDR2: DFQATT and SNEGSKA (reference sequence). CDR3 bases: TGCAGTGCTCGGGACAGTTTTGGCTACACCTTC. Its protein product is CSARDSFGYTF.